One sample yielded the 22 T cell receptor beta chains listed below, sequenced in a study of tumor-infiltrating lymphocytes in primary liver carcinoma (dated by TCRdb to between 2016 and 2019). Instrument on record: Illumina HiSeq 2500. Starting from roughly 500 ng total RNA, TCRbeta-specific cDNA was produced by reverse transcription with a constant-region primer and ProtoScript II reverse transcriptase. Three nested multiplex PCR rounds, following a slightly modified ARM-PCR procedure, were used to build the TCRbeta libraries. Each of the first two PCR rounds ran for around 9 cycles and used multiplex TRBV1-TRBV30 forward primers together with a Cbeta reverse primer. TCRdb handled the public reads itself, with Q25 trimming in fastp and clone calling in MiXCR, and kept productive beta chains. Rows are unified per CDR3 protein, each entry keeping the most common DNA and genes. Recorded for this sample are 150,000 to 200,000 distinct CDR3 sequences; approximately 80% of them occurred a single time. Over 15% of the sample is taken by the ten largest.

Total RNA and DNA were co-extracted from approximately 20-30 mg of bulk tissue with the AllPrep DNA/RNA mini kit, without cell sorting. The specimen sequenced was tumor tissue from primary liver carcinoma. The receptors come from a man aged 35-49 years with primary liver carcinoma and hepatitis B virus infection.

A word on this clonotype: Its ends do not fully match the called genes, so a read error is possible. J is TRBJ2-7 and V is TRBV29-1; possible D gene TRBD1, 6 bases. The germline V gene has CDR1 SQVTM and CDR2 ANQGSEA. This CDR3 spans 12 amino acids. CDR3 coding DNA: TGCAGCGCGGGTTGGGGTAATCACGGACAGTACTTT. Its protein is CSAGWGNHGQYF.

On this clonotype itself: One end of the junction varies from germline; a read error may be responsible. This chain uses TRBV7-9 with TRBJ2-7; 10 positions match TRBD2. The CDR3 length is 15 residues. Germline V gene sequence: CDR1 SEHNR, CDR2 FQNEAQ (reference sequence). CDR3 coding DNA: TGTACCAGCCTTGTAGCGGGAGGCTCCACTTACAAGCAGTACTTC. This encodes CTSLVAGGSTYKQYF.

The V gene is TRBV6-1, the J gene TRBJ2-7; TRBD1 agrees at 7 bases. The J segment lost 3 bases and the V segment lost 1 base, leaving 15 bases of the junction unmatched. The CDR3 length is 18 residues. Germline V lookup: CDR1 MNHNS, CDR2 SASEGT. CDR3 protein: CASSEESNRGMGFYEQYF. The DNA of the CDR3 is TGTGCCAGCAGTGAAGAGTCTAACAGGGGTATGGGCTTCTACGAGCAGTACTTC.

This chain joins TRBV6-1 and TRBJ2-7, with unresolved D. Germline V CDR1 and CDR2: MNHNS, SASEGT. The CDR3 covers 12 residues. This CDR3 reads CVRSELSGEQYF. CDR3 DNA sequence: TGTGTCAGAAGTGAATTATCGGGCGAGCAGTACTTC.

The CDR3 DNA follows: TGTGCCAGCGCGCGGAGCTTGGCTAGAACAGATACGCAGTATTTT. This encodes CASARSLARTDTQYF. J is TRBJ2-3 and V is TRBV6-6; D is ambiguous. Deletions cut 8 bases from V and 3 bases from J, with 18 bases between. This CDR3 region has 15 residues. Germline CDR1 MNHNY, CDR2 SVGAGI (reference sequence).

As concerns this clonotype: One junction end disagrees with the germline gene, perhaps due to a read error. The CDR3 DNA follows: TGTGTCAGCAGCAAAGAGGCGGGGGTCGAGCAGTTCTTC. It encodes CVSSKEAGVEQFF. The chain uses TRBV4-2 and TRBJ2-1; 7 bases map to TRBD2. The CDR3 has 13 amino acids. From germline, CDR1 is LGHNA and CDR2 YNFKEQ.

The chain has TRBV12-3 or TRBV12-4 and TRBJ1-5; TRBD1 is a possible D gene (6 bases). CDR3 size: 14 residues. Trimming pared 6 bases from V and 3 bases from J, leaving 12 bases between. The CDR3 sequence is CASSQEGDNQPQHF. CDR3 coding DNA: TGTGCCAGCAGCCAAGAGGGGGACAATCAGCCCCAGCATTTT.

For this clonotype: The junction departs from the called germline gene at one end, perhaps through a read error. This chain links TRBV5-5 with TRBJ2-3, with 11 bases lining up with TRBD1. This CDR3 region has 15 residues. Germline assignment: CDR1 SGHKS and CDR2 YYEKEE (reference sequence). CDR3 loop: CASGWDRGSSDTQFF. Here the CDR3 DNA reads TGTGCCAGCGGTTGGGACAGGGGGAGTTCAGATACGCAGTTTTTT.

The chain couples TRBV2 to TRBJ2-5; D uncertain. V was trimmed by 10 bases and J by 3 bases, leaving 18 bases between them. The CDR3 runs to 14 residues. Germline lookup yields CDR1 SNHLY and CDR2 FYNNEI. The CDR3 bases are TGTGCCACCGTCCGAGCCGTGTTCGAAGAGACCCAGTACTTC. Amino acid sequence: CATVRAVFEETQYF.

A word on this clonotype: One junction end disagrees with the germline gene, perhaps due to a read error. The gene calls are TRBV5-4 and TRBJ2-1; the match to TRBD2 covers 10 bases. This CDR3 comprises 14 residues. Germline V lookup: CDR1 SGHNT, CDR2 YYREEE (reference sequence). The CDR3 is CASGLMLAGEEQFF. As DNA, the CDR3 is TGTGCCAGCGGCTTGATGCTAGCGGGAGAGGAGCAGTTCTTC.

This clonotype was observed a handful of times. The V and J genes are TRBV19 and TRBJ2-3; D might be TRBD1 (7 bases). The germline CDR1 and CDR2 sequences are LNHDA and SQIVND (reference sequence). Trimming took off 4 bases at V and 4 bases at J, with 15 bases between the two ends. The CDR3 consists of 15 residues. CDR3 amino acids: CASSTVSGGPDTQYF. The CDR3 nucleotides are TGTGCCAGTAGTACAGTTTCAGGGGGGCCAGATACGCAGTATTTT.

The rearrangement links TRBV29-1 to TRBJ2-1, with D tentatively TRBD2 (5 bases). The V gene's germline CDR1 is SQVTM and CDR2 ANQGSEA. Deletions cut 5 bases from V and 8 bases from J, with 13 bases between. The CDR3 runs to 12 residues. The CDR3 sequence: CSVMTILYEQFF. Here the CDR3 DNA reads TGCAGCGTTATGACTATTCTTTATGAGCAGTTCTTC.

In the case of this clonotype: This CDR3 fails to terminate in the conserved phenylalanine or tryptophan, so it likely reflects a read error. The chain carries TRBV20-1 and TRBJ2-5, with D maybe TRBD2 (6 bases). Trimming took off 4 bases at V and 0 bases at J, with 9 bases between the two ends. This CDR3 spans 13 amino acids. Looked up from germline, CDR1 is DFQATT and CDR2 is SNEGSKA (reference sequence). CDR3 nucleotides: TGCAGTGCTACTGGGGAGGACCAAGAGACCCAGTACTTA. This translates into CSATGEDQETQYL.

Comments on this clonotype: Since the CDR3 does not end with the conserved phenylalanine or tryptophan, this likely comes from a read error. CDR3 nucleotide sequence: TGCGCCAGTACGGACAATTTCAACACTGTAGCTTTCATC. It is translated as CASTDNFNTVAFI. The rearrangement links TRBV10-1 to TRBJ1-1, with a weak D call TRBD1 (5 bases). The CDR3 runs to 13 residues. Germline-derived CDR1 and CDR2 are WNHNN and SYGVQD (reference sequence).

As concerns this clonotype: Relative to the germline gene, one junction end is altered; a read error may explain this. J is TRBJ1-2 and V is TRBV5-1; D is ambiguous. This CDR3 spans 13 amino acids. The germline V gene encodes CDR1 SGHRS and CDR2 YFSETQ. In DNA, the CDR3 is TGCGCCAGCAGCGAAAGGGTGGACTATGGTTACACCTTC. Residues: CASSERVDYGYTF.

Remarks on this clonotype: Mismatch with germline at one junction end may stem from a read error. This chain joins TRBV6-2 or TRBV6-3 and TRBJ1-1; D may be TRBD1 (6 bases). The CDR3 consists of 16 residues. CDR1 MNHEY and CDR2 SVGEGT come from the germline V gene. The CDR3 region has the DNA TGCGCCAGCAGCCCTGATCGGAGAGGGGGGAACACTGAAGCTTTCTTT. Protein product: CASSPDRRGGNTEAFF.

This clonotype was seen more than once but under ten times. The chain joins TRBV4-2 to TRBJ2-3; TRBD2 agrees at 11 bases. CDR1 LGHNA and CDR2 YNFKEQ come from the germline V gene. V lost 1 base, J lost 4 bases, and 10 bases stayed unmatched. CDR3 length: 18 residues. For the CDR3, the DNA is TGTGCCAGCAGCCAAGTTGACGGTGGTAGCGGGGGGGCAGATACGCAGTATTTT. It codes for CASSQVDGGSGGADTQYF.

Notes on this clonotype: One end of the junction fails to match germline, which may point to a read error. The chain joins TRBV29-1 to TRBJ1-1; tentative D call: TRBD1 (5 bases). Looked up from germline, CDR1 is SQVTM and CDR2 is ANQGSEA. The CDR3 sequence is 12 residues long. This CDR3 reads CSVITRGTEAFF. Here the CDR3 DNA reads TGTAGCGTGATAACGAGGGGCACTGAAGCTTTCTTT.

Concerning this clonotype: The germline gene is not matched at one end of the junction; a read error may be the cause. The chain employs TRBV11-2 and TRBJ2-3; 11 bases agree with TRBD2. The CDR3 consists of 18 residues. The germline CDR1 and CDR2 sequences are SGHAT and FQNNGV. The CDR3 spells CARNLNLLAGGDADTQYF. CDR3 DNA: TGTGCCAGAAACTTAAATCTCCTAGCGGGAGGCGATGCGGATACACAGTATTTT.

The rearrangement links TRBV6-6 to TRBJ1-3; 9 positions agree with TRBD1. There are 16 residues in the CDR3. V was pared by 10 bases and J by 2 bases, with 12 bases of the junction left unmatched. The V gene's germline CDR1 is MNHNY and CDR2 SVGAGI (reference sequence). The CDR3 DNA follows: TGTGCCAACAGGAGAACAACAGGGGGCACTGGAAACACCATATATTTT. Translated: CANRRTTGGTGNTIYF.

On this clonotype: One junction end disagrees with the germline gene, perhaps due to a read error. The chain combines TRBV6-5 with TRBJ1-5; no clear D gene. CDR3 length equals 16 residues. Germline-derived CDR1 and CDR2 are MNHEY and SVGAGI. The CDR3: CASSYSWEGNNQPQHF. In DNA form, the CDR3 reads TGTGCCAGTAGTTACTCTTGGGAGGGCAACAATCAGCCCCAGCATTTT.

The V and J genes are TRBV6-2 or TRBV6-3 and TRBJ2-2; D unclear. Germline loops: CDR1 MNHEY, CDR2 SVGEGT. This CDR3 is 18 amino acids long. V lost 0 bases and J 6 bases, leaving 20 bases between the germline ends. The CDR3 DNA is TGTGCCAGCAGTTACTCATACCCCGGGTCAGGATCGGCCGGGGAGCTGTTTTTT. Translation gives CASSYSYPGSGSAGELFF.